The 12 T cell receptor beta chains below come from one sample, sequenced in a study of shared clonotypes between healthy human individuals. Some clones are missing from TCRdb's copy, which holds only in-frame ones; the method was immunoSEQ multiplex PCR. The table lists about 2.4 million clones, 93% of them singletons, with 0.35% to 0.45% in the top ten. The sequencing input was naive CD4+ T cells from PBMCs. Subset defined: CD45RA+ positively selected. These TCRs come from a man in his late teens or twenties in good health. Some clones in this sample may be carry-over from other donors' samples.

The J gene is TRBJ2-3, the V gene TRBV28; D might be TRBD1 (6 bases). The germline CDR1 and CDR2 sequences are MDHEN and SYDVKM. This CDR3 has 13 amino acids. V was trimmed by 5 bases and J by 4 bases, leaving 10 bases between them. CDR3 in DNA: TGTGCCAGCAGTACACAGGGCCCAGATACGCAGTATTTT. Its translation: CASSTQGPDTQYF.

This rearrangement joins TRBV4-2 to TRBJ1-2; D is unclear. Germline V gene lookup returns CDR1 LGHNA and CDR2 YNFKEQ. The CDR3 is 15 residues long. The V end lost 2 bases, the J end lost 5 bases, and 15 bases lay between the germline ends. CDR3 sequence (DNA): TGTGCCAGCAGCCAACCAACCAAGGACTCATATGGCTACACCTTC. Translation: CASSQPTKDSYGYTF.

There are a few counts of this clone. This chain links TRBV28 with TRBJ2-1; D might be TRBD2 (7 bases). The length of the CDR3 is 14 residues. V shed 3 bases and J shed 8 bases, with 14 bases lying between them. Germline CDR1 is MDHEN and CDR2 is SYDVKM. DNA of the CDR3: TGTGCCAGCAGTTTGCTAGCGGAGGGGGATGAGCAGTTCTTC. Protein product: CASSLLAEGDEQFF.

CDR3 amino acids: CASSGPLAALGETQYF. The CDR3, as DNA: TGTGCCAGCAGTGGACCTCTAGCGGCCCTGGGAGAGACCCAGTACTTC. The V call is TRBV2, the J call TRBJ2-5, with TRBD2 matching over 7 bases. The germline V gene encodes CDR1 SNHLY and CDR2 FYNNEI. The CDR3 has 16 residues. V trimming: 4 bases; J trimming: 4 bases; junction bases outside the gene matches: 12.

The V and J genes are TRBV7-8 and TRBJ1-1; D is unresolved. The germline CDR1 and CDR2 sequences are SGHVS and FQNEAQ. The CDR3 covers 13 residues. The V end was cut by 4 bases, the J end by 7 bases, with 13 bases between. CDR3 bases: TGTGCCAGCAGCTCTCGAGCCGGAGGTGAAGCTTTCTTT. Translating gives CASSSRAGGEAFF.

The chain uses TRBV7-9 and TRBJ2-7; 8 bases are a match to TRBD2. This CDR3 spans 15 amino acids. J lost 0 bases, V lost 6 bases, and 7 bases had no gene match. Germline lookup yields CDR1 SEHNR and CDR2 FQNEAQ (reference sequence). This chain's CDR3 is CASSFSGTSSYEQYF. The CDR3 coding sequence is TGTGCCAGCAGTTTTAGCGGGACCAGCTCCTACGAGCAGTACTTC.

The V gene is TRBV9, the J gene TRBJ2-2; 12 nucleotides align to TRBD2. V shed 3 bases, J shed 7 bases, and the junction held 1 base outside the gene matches. Germline V gene sequence: CDR1 SGDLS, CDR2 YYNGEE. CDR3 length equals 14 residues. The DNA of the CDR3 is TGTGCCAGCAGCGGGACTAGCGGGGTCGGGGAGCTGTTTTTT. It is translated as CASSGTSGVGELFF.

Concerning this clone itself: Mismatch with germline at one junction end may stem from a read error. J is TRBJ2-2 and V is TRBV5-1, with D unresolved. Germline V CDR1 and CDR2: SGHRS, YFSETQ. The CDR3 loop spans 14 amino acids. The chain's CDR3 is CASSFDPATVELFF. CDR3 nucleotide sequence: TGCGCCAGCAGCTTCGACCCAGCCACCGTGGAGCTGTTTTTT.

The V gene is TRBV28, the J gene TRBJ2-7; D is ambiguous. V was trimmed by 5 bases and J by 2 bases, leaving 19 bases between them. Germline V gene lookup returns CDR1 MDHEN and CDR2 SYDVKM. This CDR3 contains 16 residues. In nucleotides, the CDR3 is TGTGCCAGCAGTCCCCGCTCACCATCTACACCCTACGAGCAGTACTTC. It translates to CASSPRSPSTPYEQYF.

The chain is built from TRBV7-9 and TRBJ1-4; D possibly corresponds to TRBD1 (6 bases). Trimming pared 5 bases from V and 8 bases from J, leaving 18 bases between. CDR1 and CDR2 from the germline V gene are SEHNR and FQNEAQ (reference sequence). CDR3 length equals 15 residues. The CDR3 nucleotides read TGTGCCAGCAGCCAAGGACAGAGTGGAGAGGAAAAACTGTTTTTT. Its translation is CASSQGQSGEEKLFF.

This sequence joins TRBV28 and TRBJ2-7; D is perhaps TRBD2 (6 bases). CDR1 is MDHEN and CDR2 is SYDVKM in the germline V gene. Trimming stripped 7 bases from V and 1 base from J, with 14 bases between. The CDR3 sequence is 14 residues long. The CDR3 region has the DNA TGTGCCAGCATCGGAGGGACTGCGTCCTACGAGCAGTACTTC. Translation gives CASIGGTASYEQYF.

This chain connects TRBV5-1 to TRBJ2-1, with TRBD1 identical over 12 bases. Germline trimming cut 3 bases from V and 8 bases from J; bases unmatched to any gene: 9. Germline lookup yields CDR1 SGHRS and CDR2 YFSETQ. This CDR3 contains 16 residues. CDR3 residues: CASSYPRDRGHDEQFF. The CDR3 DNA is TGCGCCAGCAGCTACCCCCGGGACAGGGGGCATGATGAGCAGTTCTTC.